This T cell receptor beta chain emerged from a study of T cell responses to AZD1222 COVID-19 vaccine. Study overall: Pooled samples include second doses given at about 4 or 12 weeks.

Repertoires were generated with immunoSEQ multiplex PCR, while TCRdb's copy carries only in-frame clones and drops some. Of just under 55,000 clones in the sample, 70% to 90% were seen once. Study conclusions and caveats: Donors in the cohort were predominantly white British and more often female, and clonal diversity was possibly underestimated.

To note about this clone: Its antigen remains unknown.

The clonotype comes from an adult in good health. The sequenced sample was peripheral blood, obtained on day 0 of AZD1222 vaccination.

CDR3 loop: CASSEGGRFGEAFF. The DNA for the CDR3 is TGTGCCAGCAGCGAGGGGGGAAGGTTTGGTGAAGCTTTCTTT. This chain connects TRBV7-9 to TRBJ1-1; TRBD1 might be the D (6 bases). V lost 5 bases and J lost 7, with 17 bases in between. The germline CDR1 and CDR2 sequences are SEHNR and FQNEAQ (reference sequence). The CDR3 runs to 14 residues. Based on the CDR3 plus reference TRBV7-9 and TRBJ1-1, the full variable domain is DTGVSQNPRHKITKRGQNVTFRCDPISEHNRLYWYRQTLGQGPEFLTYFQNEAQLEKSRLLSDRFSAERPKGSFSTLEIQRTEQGDSAMYLCASSEGGRFGEAFFGQGTRLTVV.